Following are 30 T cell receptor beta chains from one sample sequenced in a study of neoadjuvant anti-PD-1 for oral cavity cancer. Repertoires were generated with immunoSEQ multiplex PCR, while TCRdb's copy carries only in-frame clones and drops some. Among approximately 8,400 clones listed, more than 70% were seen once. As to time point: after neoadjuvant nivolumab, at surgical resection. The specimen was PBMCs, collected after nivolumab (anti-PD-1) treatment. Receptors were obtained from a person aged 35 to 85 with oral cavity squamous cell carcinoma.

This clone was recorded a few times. The CDR3 DNA reads as TGTGCCAGCAGTCAGGGTTTTGGCAATCAGCCCCAGCATTTT. Protein sequence: CASSQGFGNQPQHF. The V gene is TRBV6-6, the J gene TRBJ1-5; D may be TRBD1 (5 bases). Trimming removed 5 bases at V and 2 bases at J, with 10 bases between. The germline V gene encodes CDR1 MNHNY and CDR2 SVGAGI (reference sequence). This CDR3 has 14 residues.

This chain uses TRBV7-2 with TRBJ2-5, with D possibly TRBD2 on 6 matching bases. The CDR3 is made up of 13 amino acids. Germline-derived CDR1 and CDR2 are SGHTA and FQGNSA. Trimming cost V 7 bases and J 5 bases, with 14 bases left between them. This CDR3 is CASTSGLIETQYF. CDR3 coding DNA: TGTGCCAGCACCTCGGGACTTATCGAGACCCAGTACTTC.

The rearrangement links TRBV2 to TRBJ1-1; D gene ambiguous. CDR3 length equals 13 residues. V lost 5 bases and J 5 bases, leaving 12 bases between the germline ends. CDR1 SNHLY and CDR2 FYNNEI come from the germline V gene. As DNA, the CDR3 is TGTGCCAGCAGTCCCCAACCGTCTACTGAAGCTTTCTTT. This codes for CASSPQPSTEAFF.

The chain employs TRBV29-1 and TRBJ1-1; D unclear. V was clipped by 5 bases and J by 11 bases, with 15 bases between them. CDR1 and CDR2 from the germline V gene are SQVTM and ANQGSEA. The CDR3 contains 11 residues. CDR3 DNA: TGCAGCGTTCTCGCGGCCCGGGCGGCTTTCTTT. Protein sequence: CSVLAARAAFF.

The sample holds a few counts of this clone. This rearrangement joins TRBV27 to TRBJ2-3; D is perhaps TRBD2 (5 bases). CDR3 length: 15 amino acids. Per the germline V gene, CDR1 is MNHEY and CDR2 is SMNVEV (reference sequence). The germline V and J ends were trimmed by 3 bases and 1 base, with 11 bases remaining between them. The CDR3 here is CASSFRRGRTDTQYF. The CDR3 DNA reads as TGTGCCAGCAGTTTCCGGAGAGGGCGCACAGATACGCAGTATTTT.

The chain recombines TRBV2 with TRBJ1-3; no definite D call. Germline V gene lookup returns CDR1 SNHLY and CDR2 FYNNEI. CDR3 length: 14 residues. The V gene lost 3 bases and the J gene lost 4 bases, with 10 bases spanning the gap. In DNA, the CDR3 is TGTGCCAGCAGTGAGGACCTGGCGGGAAACACCATATATTTT. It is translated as CASSEDLAGNTIYF.

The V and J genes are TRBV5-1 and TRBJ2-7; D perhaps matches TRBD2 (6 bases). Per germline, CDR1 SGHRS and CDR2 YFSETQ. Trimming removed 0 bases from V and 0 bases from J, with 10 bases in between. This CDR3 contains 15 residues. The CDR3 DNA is TGCGCCAGCAGCTTGGGAGGGACTTACTCCTACGAGCAGTACTTC. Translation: CASSLGGTYSYEQYF.

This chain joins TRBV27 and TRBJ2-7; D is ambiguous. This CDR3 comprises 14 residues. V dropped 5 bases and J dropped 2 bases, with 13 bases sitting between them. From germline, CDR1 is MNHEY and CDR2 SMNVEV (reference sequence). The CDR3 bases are TGTGCCAGCAGTCCGTCAATGGGTCCCTACGAGCAGTACTTC. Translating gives CASSPSMGPYEQYF.

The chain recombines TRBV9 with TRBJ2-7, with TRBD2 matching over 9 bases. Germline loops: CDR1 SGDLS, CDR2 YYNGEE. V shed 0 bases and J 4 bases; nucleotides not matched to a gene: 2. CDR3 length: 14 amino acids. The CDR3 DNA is TGTGCCAGCAGCGTAGAAGCGGGAGGTTACGAGCAGTACTTC. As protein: CASSVEAGGYEQYF.

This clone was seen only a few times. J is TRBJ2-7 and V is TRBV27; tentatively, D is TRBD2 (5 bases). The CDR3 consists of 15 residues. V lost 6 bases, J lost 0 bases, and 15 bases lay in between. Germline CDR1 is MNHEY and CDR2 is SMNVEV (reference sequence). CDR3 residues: CASSPRSGSSYEQYF. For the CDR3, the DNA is TGTGCCAGCAGCCCTCGGAGCGGTTCCTCCTACGAGCAGTACTTC.

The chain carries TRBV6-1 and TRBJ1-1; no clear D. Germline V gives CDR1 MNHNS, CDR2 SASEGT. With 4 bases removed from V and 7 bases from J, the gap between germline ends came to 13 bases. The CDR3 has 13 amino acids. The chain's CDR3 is CASSALGRGEAFF. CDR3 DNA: TGTGCCAGCAGTGCCCTCGGCCGGGGTGAAGCTTTCTTT.

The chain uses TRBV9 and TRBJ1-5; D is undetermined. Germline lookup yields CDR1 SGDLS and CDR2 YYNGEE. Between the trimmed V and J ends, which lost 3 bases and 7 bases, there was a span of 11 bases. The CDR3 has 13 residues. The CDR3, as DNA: TGTGCCAGCAGCGAGTTCGTCGGACAGCCCCAGCATTTT. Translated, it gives CASSEFVGQPQHF. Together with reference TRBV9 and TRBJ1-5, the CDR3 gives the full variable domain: DSGVTQTPKHLITATGQRVTLRCSPRSGDLSVYWYQQSLDQGLQFLIQYYNGEERAKGNILERFSAQQFPDLHSELNLSSLELGDSALYFCASSEFVGQPQHFGDGTRLSIL.

CDR3 coding DNA: TGCGCCAGCAGTCTTGGACTAGCGGGAGATACGCAGTATTTT. As protein: CASSLGLAGDTQYF. This rearrangement joins TRBV5-1 to TRBJ2-3, with 11 nucleotides matching TRBD2. The CDR3 covers 14 residues. After removal of 5 bases from V and 5 bases from J, the junction contained 4 bases not matched to a gene. Germline-derived CDR1 and CDR2 are SGHRS and YFSETQ.

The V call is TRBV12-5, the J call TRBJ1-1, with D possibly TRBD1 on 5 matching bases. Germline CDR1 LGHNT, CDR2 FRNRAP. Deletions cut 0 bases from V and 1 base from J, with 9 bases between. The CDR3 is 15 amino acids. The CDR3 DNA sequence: TGTGCTAGTGGTTTGGTACTGGGGCGGAACACTGAAGCTTTCTTT. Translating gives CASGLVLGRNTEAFF.

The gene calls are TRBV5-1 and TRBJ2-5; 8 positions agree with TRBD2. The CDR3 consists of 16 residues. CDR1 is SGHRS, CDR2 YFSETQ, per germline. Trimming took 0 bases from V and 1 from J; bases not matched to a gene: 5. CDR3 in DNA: TGCGCCAGCAGCTTGGCCCCAGCGGGGGCCCAAGAGACCCAGTACTTC. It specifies CASSLAPAGAQETQYF. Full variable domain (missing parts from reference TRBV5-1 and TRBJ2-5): KAGVTQTPRYLIKTRGQQVTLSCSPISGHRSVSWYQQTPGQGLQFLFEYFSETQRNKGNFPGRFSGRQFSNSRSEMNVSTLELGDSALYLCASSLAPAGAQETQYFGPGTRLLVL.

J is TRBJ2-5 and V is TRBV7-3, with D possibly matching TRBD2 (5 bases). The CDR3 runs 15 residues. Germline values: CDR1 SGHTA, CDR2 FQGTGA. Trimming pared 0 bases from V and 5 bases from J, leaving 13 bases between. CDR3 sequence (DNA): TGTGCCAGCAGCTTAACGGGGAGTGGGCCGGAGACCCAGTACTTC. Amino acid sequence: CASSLTGSGPETQYF.

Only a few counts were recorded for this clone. This CDR3 reads CASRAGVTGELFF. The CDR3 coding sequence is TGTGCCAGCAGGGCAGGGGTCACCGGGGAGCTGTTTTTT. The chain is built from TRBV2 and TRBJ2-2, with D possibly matching TRBD1 (6 bases). Germline V gene sequence: CDR1 SNHLY, CDR2 FYNNEI. Trimming took off 6 bases at V and 4 bases at J, with 9 bases between the two ends. The CDR3 runs 13 residues. Drawing the rest from reference TRBV2 and TRBJ2-2, the complete variable domain is EPEVTQTPSHQVTQMGQEVILRCVPISNHLYFYWYRQILGQKVEFLVSFYNNEISEKSEIFDDQFSVERPDGSNFTLKIRSTKLEDSAMYFCASRAGVTGELFFGEGSRLTVL.

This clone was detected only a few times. The CDR3 DNA follows: TGTGCCAGTAGCTACGGACTAACCTACGAGCAGTACTTC. Its protein product is CASSYGLTYEQYF. The rearrangement joins TRBV19 to TRBJ2-7; D perhaps matches TRBD2 (6 bases). The CDR3 extends over 13 amino acids. Germline V gene sequence: CDR1 LNHDA, CDR2 SQIVND (reference sequence). V was trimmed by 6 bases and J by 2 bases, leaving 11 bases between them. Supplemented by reference TRBV19 and TRBJ2-7, the full variable domain reads DGGITQSPKYLFRKEGQNVTLSCEQNLNHDAMYWYRQDPGQGLRLIYYSQIVNDFQKGDIAEGYSVSREKKESFPLTVTSAQKNPTAFYLCASSYGLTYEQYFGPGTRLTVT.

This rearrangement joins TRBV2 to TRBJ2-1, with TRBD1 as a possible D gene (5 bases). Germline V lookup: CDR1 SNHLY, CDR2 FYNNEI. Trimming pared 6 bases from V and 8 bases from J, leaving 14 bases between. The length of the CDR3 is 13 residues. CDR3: CASSRQQGHEQFF. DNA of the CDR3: TGTGCCAGCAGCCGCCAGCAGGGTCATGAGCAGTTCTTC.

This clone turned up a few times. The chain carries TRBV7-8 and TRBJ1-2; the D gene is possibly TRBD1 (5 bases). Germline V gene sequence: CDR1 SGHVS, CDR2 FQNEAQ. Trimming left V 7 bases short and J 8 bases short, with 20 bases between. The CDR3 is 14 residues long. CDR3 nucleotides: TGTGCCAGCACCCTTAGGGGCCAGGGAGAGGGCTACACCTTC. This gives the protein CASTLRGQGEGYTF.

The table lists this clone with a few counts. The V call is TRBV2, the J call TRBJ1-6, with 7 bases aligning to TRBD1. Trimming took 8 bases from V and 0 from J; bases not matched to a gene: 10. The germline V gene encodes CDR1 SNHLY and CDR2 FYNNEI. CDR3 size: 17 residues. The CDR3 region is CASLGQVPGSYNSPLHF. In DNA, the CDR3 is TGTGCCAGCCTAGGACAGGTCCCGGGCTCCTATAATTCACCCCTCCACTTT.

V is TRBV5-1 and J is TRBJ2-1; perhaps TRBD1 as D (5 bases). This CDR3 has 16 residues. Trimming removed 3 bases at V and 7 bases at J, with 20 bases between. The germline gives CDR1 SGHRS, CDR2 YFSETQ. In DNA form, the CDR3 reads TGCGCCAGCAGCTATTTACAGGTGGGTCCCATGAATGAGCAGTTCTTC. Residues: CASSYLQVGPMNEQFF.

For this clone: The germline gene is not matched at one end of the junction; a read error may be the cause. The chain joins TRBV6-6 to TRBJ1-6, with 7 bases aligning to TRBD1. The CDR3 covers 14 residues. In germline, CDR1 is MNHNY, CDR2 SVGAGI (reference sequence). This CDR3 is CASSYLGGNSPLHF. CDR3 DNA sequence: TGTGCCAGCAGCTACTTAGGGGGCAATTCACCCCTCCACTTT.

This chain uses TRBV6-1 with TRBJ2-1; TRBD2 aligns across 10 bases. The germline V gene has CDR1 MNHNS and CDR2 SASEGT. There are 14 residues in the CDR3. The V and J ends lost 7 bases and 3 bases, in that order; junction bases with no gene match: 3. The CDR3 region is CASTTSGIYNEQFF. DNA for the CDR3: TGTGCCAGCACTACTAGCGGGATCTACAATGAGCAGTTCTTC.

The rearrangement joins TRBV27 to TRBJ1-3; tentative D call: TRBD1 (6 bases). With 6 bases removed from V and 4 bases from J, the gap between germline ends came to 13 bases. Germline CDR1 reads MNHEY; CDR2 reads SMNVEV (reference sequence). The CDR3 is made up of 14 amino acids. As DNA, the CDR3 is TGTGCCAGCAGGGGACAAGGGAAAGGAAACACCATATATTTT. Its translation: CASRGQGKGNTIYF.

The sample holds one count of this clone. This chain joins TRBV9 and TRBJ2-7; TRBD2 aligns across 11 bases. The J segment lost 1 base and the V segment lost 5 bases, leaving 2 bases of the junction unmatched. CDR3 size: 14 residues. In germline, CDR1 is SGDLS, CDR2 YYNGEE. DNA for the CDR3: TGTGCCAGCAGTTTAGCGGGAGGGTCCTACGAGCAGTACTTC. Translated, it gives CASSLAGGSYEQYF.

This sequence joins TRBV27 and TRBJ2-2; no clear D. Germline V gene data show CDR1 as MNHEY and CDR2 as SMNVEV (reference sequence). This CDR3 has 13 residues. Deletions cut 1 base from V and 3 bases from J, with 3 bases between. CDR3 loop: CASSLYHTGELFF. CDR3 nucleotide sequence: TGTGCCAGCAGTTTATATCACACCGGGGAGCTGTTTTTT.

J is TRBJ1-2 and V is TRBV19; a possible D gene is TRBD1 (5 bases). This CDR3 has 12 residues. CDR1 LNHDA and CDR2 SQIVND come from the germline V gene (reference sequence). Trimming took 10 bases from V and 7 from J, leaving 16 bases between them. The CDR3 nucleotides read TGTGCCACCAGGGATACCCTATTTGGCTACACCTTC. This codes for CATRDTLFGYTF.

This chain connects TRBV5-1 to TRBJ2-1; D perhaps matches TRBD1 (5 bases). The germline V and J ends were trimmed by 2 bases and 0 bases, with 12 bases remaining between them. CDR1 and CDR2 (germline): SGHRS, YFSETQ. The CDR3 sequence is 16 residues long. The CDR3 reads CASSLIQASSYNEQFF. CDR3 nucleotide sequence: TGCGCCAGCAGCTTAATACAGGCCAGCTCCTACAATGAGCAGTTCTTC.

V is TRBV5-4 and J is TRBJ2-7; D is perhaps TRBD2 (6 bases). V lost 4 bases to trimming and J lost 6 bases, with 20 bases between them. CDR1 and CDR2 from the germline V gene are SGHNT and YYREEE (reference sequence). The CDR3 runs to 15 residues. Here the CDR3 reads CASSTTGAGEVEQYF. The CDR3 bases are TGTGCCAGCAGCACCACCGGGGCCGGGGAGGTCGAGCAGTACTTC.